This TCR beta chain appears in the sequencing data of a study of blood T cell repertoires in COVID-19. In assigning cohorts, the study relied on participant-reported clinical history. The protocol was immunoSEQ multiplex PCR, while the TCRdb copy is restricted to in-frame clones and leaves out a portion. Of fewer than 400,000 clones detected, around nine tenths appear once; the ten largest clones hold 5% to 6%. In this sample, this clone turned up a few times. The CDR3 spans 16 residues. The chain recombines TRBV21-1 with TRBJ1-5; the table's D call, TRBD1, has no DNA check behind it. TRBV21-1 is assigned pseudogene status. This clonotype was sampled from a man younger than 40 who had recovered from COVID-19. Specimen: PBMCs or T cells enriched from blood (not recorded which). CDR3 sequence (DNA): TGTGCCAGCAGCAAAGTAGCAGGGGTGGGTGATCAGCCCCAGCATTTT. It encodes CASSKVAGVGDQPQHF.